The T cell receptor beta chain described here comes from a study of T cell responses to AZD1222 COVID-19 vaccine. Study findings and constraints: Repertoires in all cases were sampled only once the peak T cell response had passed. Clonal diversity may have been underestimated, and the donors were mostly white British, with more females than males.

A note on this clone: What it recognizes is unknown.

Profiled with immunoSEQ multiplex PCR; TCRdb holds only in-frame clones, not every one. The sample yields approximately 150,000 clones, 90% seen once. There are 12 residues in the CDR3. Germline CDR1 and CDR2: SGHTA and FQGNSA. V lost 5 bases and J 7 bases, leaving 8 bases between the germline ends. The sample in question was peripheral blood, obtained on day 0 of AZD1222 vaccination. This TCR derives from an adult in good health. V gene TRBV7-2 combines with J gene TRBJ2-2, with D unclear. CDR3 protein: CASSPYRGELFF. The CDR3 nucleotides are TGTGCCAGCAGCCCTTATCGCGGGGAGCTGTTTTTT.